These T cell receptor beta chains were read from a single sample in a study of control samples from healthy donors and cancer patients. The method was immunoSEQ multiplex PCR; TCRdb's version includes in-frame clones alone and lacks a portion of them. This sample has tens of thousands of clones; 91% occur once, and the top ten carry 22%. The sample comprised PBMCs. These receptors were taken from a woman aged 40 to 50 with head and neck cancer. The CDR3 runs from the conserved cysteine through the conserved F or W. Fields, in order: V gene, D gene, J gene, clone size, CDR3 DNA, CDR3 protein. D genes are given only for firm matches. Size is omitted from some rows. Given values are once, few, many or a class for expanded clones.

TRBV7-3	.	TRBJ2-6	.	TGTGCCAGCAGCCCCCAGGGGTCTGGGGCCAACGTCCTGACTTTC	CASSPQGSGANVLTF
TRBV6-5	TRBD1	TRBJ2-2	.	TGTGCCAGCAGGGACAGGGGGCACACCGGGGAGCTGTTTTTT	CASRDRGHTGELFF
TRBV30	TRBD1	TRBJ1-1	.	TGTGCCTGGACCCCGCTTACAGGGGTGAACACTGAAGCTTTCTTT	CAWTPLTGVNTEAFF
TRBV7-9	TRBD1	TRBJ2-7	.	TGTGCCAGCAGCGCGAGGACAGGGGGCGACGAGCAGTACTTC	CASSARTGGDEQYF
TRBV6-7	TRBD1	TRBJ2-7	.	TGTGCCAGCAGTTTCCTCCAGGGGGCAGGCGAGCAGTACTTC	CASSFLQGAGEQYF
TRBV27	TRBD1	TRBJ2-6	.	TGTGCCAGCAGCCTCAGGGACAGCCGCAGCGGGGCCAACGTCCTGACTTTC	CASSLRDSRSGANVLTF
TRBV29-1	TRBD1	TRBJ1-1	.	TGCAGCGTACGGGACAGGGGCCTGAACACTGAAGCTTTCTTT	CSVRDRGLNTEAFF
TRBV2	.	TRBJ2-6	few	TGTGCCAGCAGTGATGGGTACTCTGGGGCCAACGTCCTGACTTTC	CASSDGYSGANVLTF
TRBV5-4	TRBD1	TRBJ2-7	.	TGTGCCAGCAGCAGGACAGGCAGCTCCTACGAGCAGTACTTC	CASSRTGSSYEQYF
TRBV7-8	TRBD1	TRBJ2-1	.	TGTGCCAGCAGCTTAGTCTCCGGGACAGGGGTCAATGAGCAGTTCTTC	CASSLVSGTGVNEQFF
TRBV18	.	TRBJ2-2	.	TGTGCCAGCTCACCACCGACCGGAGTATGGACCGGGGAGCTGTTTTTT	CASSPPTGVWTGELFF
TRBV5-1	TRBD1	TRBJ1-3	.	TGCGCCAGCAGCTTGGGGACAGGGGGTGCAAACACCATATATTTT	CASSLGTGGANTIYF
TRBV6-1	.	TRBJ2-2	.	TGTGCCAGCAGTGAATATGACAGTATTAACACCGGGGAGCTGTTTTTT	CASSEYDSINTGELFF
TRBV14	TRBD1	TRBJ1-4	.	TGTGCCAGCAGCCGGACAGGGAGATTGGCTAATGAAAAACTGTTTTTT	CASSRTGRLANEKLFF
TRBV5-1	TRBD1	TRBJ1-1	.	TGCGCCAGCAGCTTCCGGGACAGGATGAACACTGAAGCTTTCTTT	CASSFRDRMNTEAFF
TRBV29-1	.	TRBJ1-2	.	TGCAGCGTTGCCGGCCCAATTGGAGTTTATGGCTACACCTTC	CSVAGPIGVYGYTF
TRBV4-1	.	TRBJ1-1	.	TGCGCCAGCAGCCAAGATACGAGGCAGAACACTGAAGCTTTCTTT	CASSQDTRQNTEAFF
TRBV7-2	.	TRBJ2-2	.	TGTGCCAGCAGCTTAGTATACAGATCGAACACCGGGGAGCTGTTTTTT	CASSLVYRSNTGELFF
TRBV5-3	.	TRBJ2-1	.	TGTGCCAGAAGCCCGGGACTGCAATACAATGAGCAGTTCTTC	CARSPGLQYNEQFF
TRBV2	.	TRBJ1-1	.	TGTGCCAGCAGTCGTTCTCGGTTAGCAGCTTTCTTT	CASSRSRLAAFF
TRBV27	.	TRBJ2-7	.	TGTGCCAGCAGTTATCGGGGGTTGAGGTTTTGGGAGCAGTACTTC	CASSYRGLRFWEQYF
TRBV5-4	.	TRBJ1-2	.	TGTGCCAGCAGCTTACGGACTAACTATGGCTACACCTTC	CASSLRTNYGYTF
TRBV28	TRBD2	TRBJ2-2	.	TGTGCCAGCAGTCGCAGACCCCGAGGGGTAGCGGGAGCTTCATTCCTAAGGAACACCGGGGAGCTGTTTTTT	CASSRRPRGVAGASFLRNTGELFF
TRBV3-1/TRBV3-2	.	TRBJ1-1	.	TGTGCCAGCAGCGAGGGGTTAAGAAACACTGAAGCTTTCTTT	CASSEGLRNTEAFF
TRBV7-2	TRBD1	TRBJ1-6	.	TGTGCCAGCAGCTTGGGGACAGGGGTTAATTCACCCCTCCACTTT	CASSLGTGVNSPLHF
TRBV15	TRBD1	TRBJ2-7	.	TGTGCCACCAGCAGAGAGGGACAGCTCTACGAGCAGTACTTC	CATSREGQLYEQYF
TRBV6-5	TRBD1	TRBJ1-3	.	TGTGCCAGCAGCCTCGACAGGGGATCTGGAAACACCATATATTTT	CASSLDRGSGNTIYF
TRBV11-3	.	TRBJ2-3	.	TGTGCCAGCAGCTTCCAGGGTACAGATACGCAGTATTTT	CASSFQGTDTQYF
TRBV5-4	.	TRBJ2-7	.	TGTGCCAGCAGCGTAAGGGACGGAACCTCCTACGAGCAGTACTTC	CASSVRDGTSYEQYF
TRBV7-9	.	TRBJ1-1	few	TGTGCCAGCAGCTTAATGGGGCTGAACACTGAAGCTTTCTTT	CASSLMGLNTEAFF
TRBV4-2	.	TRBJ1-3	.	TGTGCCAGCAGCCAAGATCTAGGAGCCTGGAGGGCTGGAAACACCATATATTTT	CASSQDLGAWRAGNTIYF
TRBV28	.	TRBJ2-7	.	TGTGCCAGCCGGAGGACCTACGAGCAGTACTTC	CASRRTYEQYF
TRBV28	.	TRBJ1-2	few	TGTGCCAGCAGTTCCACAAGACTTAAAAAAGGCTACACCTTC	CASSSTRLKKGYTF
TRBV11-2	.	TRBJ1-2	.	TGTGCCAGCAGCTTAGGTCTGGTTCAGGGTGATGGCTACACCTTC	CASSLGLVQGDGYTF
TRBV13	TRBD1	TRBJ2-7	.	TGTGCCAGCAGCTCCCGGGCGGACAGGGTACACGAGCAGTACTTC	CASSSRADRVHEQYF
TRBV27	TRBD2	TRBJ2-1	.	TGTGCCAGCAGGGTGGGCGGGAGCCCCGGTAATGAGCAGTTCTTC	CASRVGGSPGNEQFF
TRBV9	TRBD1	TRBJ2-5	.	TGTGCCAGCAGCAGGGACAGACAAGAGACCCAGTACTTC	CASSRDRQETQYF
TRBV7-6	.	TRBJ2-2	.	TGTGCCAGCAGCTCCGCGGGGCTGAACACCGGGGAGCTGTTTTTT	CASSSAGLNTGELFF
TRBV9	.	TRBJ2-2	.	TGTGCCAGCAGCGTAGCTATGCAGGGCCTCGGGGAGCTGTTTTTT	CASSVAMQGLGELFF
TRBV6-1	TRBD1	TRBJ2-7	.	TGTGCCAGCAGTGAAGCAGAGACAGGGGGCTACGAGCAGTACTTC	CASSEAETGGYEQYF
TRBV18	.	TRBJ1-1	.	TGTGCCAGCTCCGCGATGGAAAACACTGAAGCTTTCTTT	CASSAMENTEAFF
TRBV11-3	.	TRBJ2-7	.	TGTGCCAGCAGCTTAGATACCGATAACGAGCAGTACTTC	CASSLDTDNEQYF
TRBV19	.	TRBJ1-4	.	TGTGCCAGTAGCTGGGGTAATCAAAAACTGTTTTTT	CASSWGNQKLFF
TRBV28	TRBD2	TRBJ2-1	.	TGTGCCAGCAGAAAAGCGGGAGGGCCGGGTGAGCAGTTCTTC	CASRKAGGPGEQFF
TRBV5-1	TRBD1	TRBJ1-1	.	TGCGCCAGCAGTTCCGGACAGGGTTTGATCACTTTCTTT	CASSSGQGLITFF
TRBV18	.	TRBJ1-4	.	TGTGCCAGCTCACGAATTTTCGGGACGGGTAATGAAAAACTGTTTTTT	CASSRIFGTGNEKLFF
TRBV5-1	.	TRBJ1-6	.	TGCGCCAGCAGCTTGGGCGATAACAGGTCCAATTCACCCCTCCACTTT	CASSLGDNRSNSPLHF
TRBV9	.	TRBJ1-5	.	TGTGCCAGCAGCGACTTACAGGGACGCCAGCATTTT	CASSDLQGRQHF
TRBV10-2	.	TRBJ1-2	.	TGCGCCAGCAGTCCGGCGCTCTATGGCTACACCTTC	CASSPALYGYTF